This TCR beta chain was retrieved from a study of CD8 T cells in Susac syndrome. TCR beta from blood CD8+ and CD4+ T cells was sequenced. Through negative isolation, CD4+ and CD8+ T cells were obtained, while TEMRA cells were enriched using FACS. The CDR3 totals 13 residues. Germline loops: CDR1 SQVTM, CDR2 ANQGSEA. V shed 8 bases and J 6 bases; nucleotides not matched to a gene: 8. RNA in amounts of roughly 0.5 to 1 ug was reverse transcribed with random hexamers. Amplification of TCR beta CDR3 across 54 Vbeta and 13 Jbeta was performed with immunoSEQ multiplex PCR. TCRdb reanalysed the immunoSEQ multiplex PCR reads using MiXCR and keeps one entry per CDR3 protein. The top ten clones hold 0.26% of a sample with about 80,000 distinct CDR3 sequences, approximately 94% of them seen once.

This TCR was sampled from a human donor in good health. Sequenced sample: CD8+ T cells from PBMCs. The gene calls are TRBV29-1 and TRBJ2-2, with 8 positions matching TRBD2. CDR3 amino acids: CSSSGGTAGELFF. CDR3 sequence (DNA): TGCAGCTCCTCGGGGGGGACGGCCGGGGAGCTGTTTTTT.